This TCR beta chain emerged from a study of cytomegalovirus exposure and HLA in healthy donors. Overall study results and limits: It was reported that the classifier diagnosed cytomegalovirus status with high specificity and sensitivity in both the original and validation cohorts.

13 Jbeta primers and 60 Vbeta primers were used for the PCR. The repertoire was sequenced with immunoSEQ multiplex PCR; TCRdb's copy has only in-frame clones and lacks some. Of 300,000 or so clones listed, roughly four fifths are singletons. A note on this clone: Its antigen is currently unknown.

This TCR derives from a middle-aged woman in good health and CMV-seropositive. The sample was PBMCs.

CDR3 nucleotides: TGTGCCTGGAGCCGAGGGGGAGTCCCCTCTGGGGCCAACGTCCTGACTTTC. Translating it yields CAWSRGGVPSGANVLTF. The chain joins TRBV30 to TRBJ2-6; the D gene is possibly TRBD1 (6 bases). Trimming left V 3 bases short and J 0 bases short, with 15 bases between. From germline, CDR1 is GTSNPN and CDR2 SVGIG (reference sequence). The length of the CDR3 is 17 residues.